This is a list of T cell receptor beta chains from one sample in a study of blood T cell repertoires in COVID-19. Produced via immunoSEQ multiplex PCR; TCRdb's table is partial and in-frame only. Of 250,000 to 300,000 clones in the sample, 70% to 90% were seen once. Sequenced sample: peripheral blood. These receptors were taken from a woman aged 40 to 49 who had recovered from COVID-19. The CDR3 runs from the conserved cysteine through the conserved F or W. Each record gives: D gene, V gene, J gene, CDR3 DNA, CDR3 protein. The D gene is left open where the match is weak.

.	TRBV5-8	TRBJ1-1	TGTGCCAGCAGCTGGGGAGAGGGCCTAATGGGCACTGAAGCTTTCTTT	CASSWGEGLMGTEAFF
TRBD1	TRBV5-1	TRBJ1-4	TGCGCCAGCAGCCGGGGGACAGCGGCTAATGAAAAACTGTTTTTT	CASSRGTAANEKLFF
TRBD2	TRBV9	TRBJ2-1	TGTGCCAGCAGCGTAGAGGGACTACCGGCGAACAATGAGCAGTTCTTC	CASSVEGLPANNEQFF
.	TRBV21-1	TRBJ1-2	TGTGCCAGCAGCCCTCTGGTGGTAGTAGACTATGGCTACACCTTC	CASSPLVVVDYGYTF
.	TRBV27	TRBJ2-1	TGTGCCAGCAGTTTGTTAGCGCCCCGAGGGAATGAGCAGTTCTTC	CASSLLAPRGNEQFF
TRBD2	TRBV3-1/TRBV3-2	TRBJ2-1	TGTGCCAGTCGGGAGGGCCGCGACAATGAGCAGTTCTTC	CASREGRDNEQFF
.	TRBV9	TRBJ1-2	TGTGCCAGCAGCGGAAGCGAGAGGGGCTACACCTTC	CASSGSERGYTF
.	TRBV6-5	TRBJ1-6	TGTGCCAGCAGGGGGGGTGGTAATTCACCCCTCCACTTT	CASRGGGNSPLHF
TRBD1	TRBV11-3	TRBJ2-3	TGTGCCAGCAGCTTAGGGGACAGGGCGGGGGCAGATACGCAGTATTTT	CASSLGDRAGADTQYF
.	TRBV25-1	TRBJ1-1	TGTGCCAGCAGTGATCCAGGGATGAACACTGAAGCTTTCTTT	CASSDPGMNTEAFF